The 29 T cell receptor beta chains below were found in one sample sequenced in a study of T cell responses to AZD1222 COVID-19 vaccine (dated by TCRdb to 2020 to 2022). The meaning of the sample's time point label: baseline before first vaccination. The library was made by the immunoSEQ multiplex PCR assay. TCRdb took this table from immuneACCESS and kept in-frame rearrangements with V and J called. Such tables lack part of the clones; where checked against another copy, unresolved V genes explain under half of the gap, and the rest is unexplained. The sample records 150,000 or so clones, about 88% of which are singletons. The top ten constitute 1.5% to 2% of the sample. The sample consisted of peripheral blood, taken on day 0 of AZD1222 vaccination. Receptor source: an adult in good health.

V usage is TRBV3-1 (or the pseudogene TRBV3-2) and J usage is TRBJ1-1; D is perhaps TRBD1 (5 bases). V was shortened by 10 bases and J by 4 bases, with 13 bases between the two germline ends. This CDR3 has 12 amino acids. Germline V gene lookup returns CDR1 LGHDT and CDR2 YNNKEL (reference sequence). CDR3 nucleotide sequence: TGTGCCACCCCGGTCAGGGTCACTGAAGCTTTCTTT. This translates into CATPVRVTEAFF.

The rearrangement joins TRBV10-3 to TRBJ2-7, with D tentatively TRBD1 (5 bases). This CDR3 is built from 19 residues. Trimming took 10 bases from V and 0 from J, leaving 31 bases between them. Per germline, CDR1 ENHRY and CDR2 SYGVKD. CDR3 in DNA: TGTGCCACCCCGCCCCCCGGAACAGGAATAAATTTTAGCTCCTACGAGCAGTACGTC. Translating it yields CATPPPGTGINFSSYEQYV.

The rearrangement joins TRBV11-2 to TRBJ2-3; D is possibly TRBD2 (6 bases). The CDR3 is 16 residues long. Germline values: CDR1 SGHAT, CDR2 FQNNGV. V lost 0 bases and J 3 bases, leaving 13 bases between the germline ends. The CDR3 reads CASSLEGLAWTDTQYF. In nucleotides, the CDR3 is TGTGCCAGCAGCTTAGAGGGGCTAGCGTGGACAGATACGCAGTATTTT.

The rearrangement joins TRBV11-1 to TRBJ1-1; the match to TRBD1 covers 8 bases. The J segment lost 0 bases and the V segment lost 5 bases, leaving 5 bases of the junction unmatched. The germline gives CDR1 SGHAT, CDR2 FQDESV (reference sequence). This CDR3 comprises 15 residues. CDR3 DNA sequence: TGTGCCAGCAGCCCAAGGACAGGGTTGAACACTGAAGCTTTCTTT. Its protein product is CASSPRTGLNTEAFF.

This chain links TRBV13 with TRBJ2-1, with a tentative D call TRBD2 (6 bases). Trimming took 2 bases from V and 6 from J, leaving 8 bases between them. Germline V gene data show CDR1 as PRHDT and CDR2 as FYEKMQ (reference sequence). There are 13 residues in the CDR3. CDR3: CASSLFSGNEQFF. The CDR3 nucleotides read TGTGCCAGCAGCTTATTTAGCGGCAATGAGCAGTTCTTC.

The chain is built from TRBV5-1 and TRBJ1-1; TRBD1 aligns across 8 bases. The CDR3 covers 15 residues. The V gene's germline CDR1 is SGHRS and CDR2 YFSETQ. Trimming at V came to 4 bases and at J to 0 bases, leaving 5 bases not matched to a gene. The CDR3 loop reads CASSRQGALNTEAFF. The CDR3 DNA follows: TGCGCCAGCAGCCGGCAGGGGGCTCTGAACACTGAAGCTTTCTTT.

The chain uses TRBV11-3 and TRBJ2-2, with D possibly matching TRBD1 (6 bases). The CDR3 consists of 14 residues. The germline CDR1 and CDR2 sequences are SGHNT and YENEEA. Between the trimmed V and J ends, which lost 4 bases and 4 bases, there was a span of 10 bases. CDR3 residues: CASSSGQFTGELFF. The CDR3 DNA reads TGTGCCAGCAGCTCCGGACAGTTCACCGGGGAGCTGTTTTTT. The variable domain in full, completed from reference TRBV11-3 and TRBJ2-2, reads EAGVVQSPRYKIIEKKQPVAFWCNPISGHNTLYWYLQNLGQGPELLIRYENEEAVDDSQLPKDRFSAERLKGVDSTLKIQPAELGDSAVYLCASSSGQFTGELFFGEGSRLTVL.

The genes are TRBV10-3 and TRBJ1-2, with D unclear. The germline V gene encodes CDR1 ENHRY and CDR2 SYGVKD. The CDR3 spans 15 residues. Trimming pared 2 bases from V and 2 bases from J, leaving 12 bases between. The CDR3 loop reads CAISEISTGNYGYTF. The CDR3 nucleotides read TGTGCCATCAGTGAGATTAGCACCGGAAACTATGGCTACACCTTC.

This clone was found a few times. CDR3 nucleotide sequence: TGTGCCAGTAGTCCCAGACTTCTGTCCTACGAGCAGTACTTC. Translation gives CASSPRLLSYEQYF. The chain has TRBV19 and TRBJ2-7; D is uncertain. Germline assignment: CDR1 LNHDA and CDR2 SQIVND (reference sequence). The CDR3 has 14 residues. The V end was cut by 5 bases, the J end by 1 base, with 12 bases between.

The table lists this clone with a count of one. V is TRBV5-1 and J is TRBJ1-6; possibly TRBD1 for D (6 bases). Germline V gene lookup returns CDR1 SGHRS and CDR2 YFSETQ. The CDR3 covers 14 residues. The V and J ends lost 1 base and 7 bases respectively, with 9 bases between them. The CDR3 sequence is CASSLQGPNSPLHF. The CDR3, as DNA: TGCGCCAGCAGCTTGCAGGGGCCGAATTCACCCCTCCACTTT.

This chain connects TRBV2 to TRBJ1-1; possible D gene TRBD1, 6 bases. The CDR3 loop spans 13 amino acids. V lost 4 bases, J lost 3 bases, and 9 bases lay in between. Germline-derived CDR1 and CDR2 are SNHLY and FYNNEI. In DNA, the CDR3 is TGTGCCAGCAGTGTGGACAGCTACACTGAAGCTTTCTTT. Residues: CASSVDSYTEAFF.

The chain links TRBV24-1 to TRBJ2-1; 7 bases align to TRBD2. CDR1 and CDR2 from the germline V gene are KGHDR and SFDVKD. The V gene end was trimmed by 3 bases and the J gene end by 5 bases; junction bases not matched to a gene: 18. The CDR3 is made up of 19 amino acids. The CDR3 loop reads CATSDAVGGPQLTDNEQFF. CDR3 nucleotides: TGTGCCACCAGTGATGCGGTGGGAGGGCCGCAGTTGACCGACAATGAGCAGTTCTTC.

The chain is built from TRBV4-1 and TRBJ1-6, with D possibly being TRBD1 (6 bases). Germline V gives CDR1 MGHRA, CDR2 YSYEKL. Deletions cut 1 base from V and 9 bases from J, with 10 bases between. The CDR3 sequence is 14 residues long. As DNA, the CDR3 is TGCGCCAGCAGCCAAGGGGACAATACTTCACCCCTCCACTTT. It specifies CASSQGDNTSPLHF.

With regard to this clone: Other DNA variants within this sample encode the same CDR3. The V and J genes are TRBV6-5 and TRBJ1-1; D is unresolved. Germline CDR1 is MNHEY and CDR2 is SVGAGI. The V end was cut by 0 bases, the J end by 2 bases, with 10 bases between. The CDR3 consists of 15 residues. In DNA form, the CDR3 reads TGTGCCAGCAGTTACTCGAGTGGATCTAACACTGAAGCTTTCTTT. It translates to CASSYSSGSNTEAFF.

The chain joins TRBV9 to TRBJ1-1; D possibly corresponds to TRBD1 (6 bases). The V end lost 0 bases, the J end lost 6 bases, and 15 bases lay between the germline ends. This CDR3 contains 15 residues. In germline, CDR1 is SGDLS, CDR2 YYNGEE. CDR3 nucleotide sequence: TGTGCCAGCAGCGTAGCCACAGGGAACCAGGCTGAAGCTTTCTTT. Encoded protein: CASSVATGNQAEAFF.

The DNA for the CDR3 is TGTGCCAGCAGCCGCTTAGTTAGCTCCTACAATGAGCAGTTCTTC. It yields the protein CASSRLVSSYNEQFF. The rearrangement joins TRBV7-8 to TRBJ2-1; D not resolved. CDR3 length: 15 amino acids. Per the germline V gene, CDR1 is SGHVS and CDR2 is FQNEAQ. Trimming stripped 5 bases from V and 0 bases from J, with 11 bases between.

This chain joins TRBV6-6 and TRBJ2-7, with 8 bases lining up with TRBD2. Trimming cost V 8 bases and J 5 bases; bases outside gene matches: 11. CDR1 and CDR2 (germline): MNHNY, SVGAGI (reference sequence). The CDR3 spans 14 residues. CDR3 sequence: CASSRGSGRHEQYF. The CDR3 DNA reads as TGTGCCAGCTCCCGGGGGAGCGGGAGACACGAGCAGTACTTC.

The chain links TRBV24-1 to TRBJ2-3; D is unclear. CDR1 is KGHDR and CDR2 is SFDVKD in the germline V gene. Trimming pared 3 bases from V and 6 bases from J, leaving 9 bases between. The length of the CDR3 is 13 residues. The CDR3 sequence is CATSDPLRDTQYF. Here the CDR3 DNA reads TGTGCCACCAGTGATCCTCTTAGGGATACGCAGTATTTT.

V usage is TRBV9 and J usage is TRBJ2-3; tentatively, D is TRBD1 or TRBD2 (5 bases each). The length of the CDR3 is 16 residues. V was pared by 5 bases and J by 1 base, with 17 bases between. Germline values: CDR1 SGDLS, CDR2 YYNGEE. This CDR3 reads CASSPENRGGTDTQYF. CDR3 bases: TGTGCCAGCAGTCCTGAAAATAGGGGAGGCACAGATACGCAGTATTTT.

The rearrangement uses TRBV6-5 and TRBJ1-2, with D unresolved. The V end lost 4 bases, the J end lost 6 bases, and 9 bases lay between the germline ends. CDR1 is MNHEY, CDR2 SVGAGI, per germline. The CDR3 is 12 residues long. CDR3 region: CASSFDKNGYTF. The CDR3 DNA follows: TGTGCCAGCAGTTTCGACAAAAATGGCTACACCTTC.

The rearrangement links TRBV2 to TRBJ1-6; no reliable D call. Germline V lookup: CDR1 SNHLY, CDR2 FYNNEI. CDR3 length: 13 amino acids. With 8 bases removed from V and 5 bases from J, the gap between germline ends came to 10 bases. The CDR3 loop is CASEQHNNSPLHF. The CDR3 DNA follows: TGTGCCAGCGAACAGCACAATAATTCACCCCTCCACTTT.

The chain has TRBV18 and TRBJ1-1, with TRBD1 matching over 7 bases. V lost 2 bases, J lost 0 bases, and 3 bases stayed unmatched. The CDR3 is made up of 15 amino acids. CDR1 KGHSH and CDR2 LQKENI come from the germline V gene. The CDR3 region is CASSPVQGMNTEAFF. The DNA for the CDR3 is TGTGCCAGCTCACCAGTACAGGGGATGAACACTGAAGCTTTCTTT.

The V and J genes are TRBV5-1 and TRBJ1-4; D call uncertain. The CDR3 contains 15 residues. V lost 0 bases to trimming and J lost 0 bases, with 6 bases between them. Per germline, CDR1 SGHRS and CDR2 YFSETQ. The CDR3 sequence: CASSLGGPTNEKLFF. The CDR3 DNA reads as TGCGCCAGCAGCTTGGGAGGACCAACTAATGAAAAACTGTTTTTT.

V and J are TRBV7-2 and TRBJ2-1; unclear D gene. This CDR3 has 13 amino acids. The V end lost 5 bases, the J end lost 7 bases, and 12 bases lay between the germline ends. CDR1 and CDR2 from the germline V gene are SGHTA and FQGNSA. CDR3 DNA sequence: TGTGCCAGCAGCCGCTCAATGAGGAATGAGCAGTTCTTC. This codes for CASSRSMRNEQFF.

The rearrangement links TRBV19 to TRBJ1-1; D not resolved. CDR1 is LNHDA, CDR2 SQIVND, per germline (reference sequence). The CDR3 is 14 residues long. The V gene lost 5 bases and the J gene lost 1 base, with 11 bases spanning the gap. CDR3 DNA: TGTGCCAGTAGTGTGCCGGGCTCGAACACTGAAGCTTTCTTT. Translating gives CASSVPGSNTEAFF.

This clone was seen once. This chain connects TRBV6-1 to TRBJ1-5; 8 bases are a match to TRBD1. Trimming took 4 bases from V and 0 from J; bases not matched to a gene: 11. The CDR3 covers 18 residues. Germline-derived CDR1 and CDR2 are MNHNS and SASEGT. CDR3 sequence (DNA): TGTGCCAGCAGTGGAATTGCAGGGGGCACATATAGCAATCAGCCCCAGCATTTT. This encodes CASSGIAGGTYSNQPQHF.

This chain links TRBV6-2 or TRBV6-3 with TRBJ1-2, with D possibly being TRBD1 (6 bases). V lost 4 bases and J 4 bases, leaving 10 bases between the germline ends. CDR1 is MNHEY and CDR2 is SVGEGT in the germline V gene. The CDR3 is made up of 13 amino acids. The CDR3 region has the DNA TGTGCCAGCAGTTCGGGGGGCGGCTATGGCTACACCTTC. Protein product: CASSSGGGYGYTF.

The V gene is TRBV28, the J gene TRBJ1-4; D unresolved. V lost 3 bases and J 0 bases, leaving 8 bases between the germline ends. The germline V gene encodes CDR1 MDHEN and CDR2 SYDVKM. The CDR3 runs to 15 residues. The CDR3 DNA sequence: TGTGCCAGCAGTTTGCCGGTCTCAACTAATGAAAAACTGTTTTTT. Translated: CASSLPVSTNEKLFF.

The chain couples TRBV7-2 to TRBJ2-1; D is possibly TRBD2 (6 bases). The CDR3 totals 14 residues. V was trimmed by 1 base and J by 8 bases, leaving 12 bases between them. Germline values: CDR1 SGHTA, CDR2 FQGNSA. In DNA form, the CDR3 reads TGTGCCAGCAGCTTAGATGGCTGGGGGGATGAGCAGTTCTTC. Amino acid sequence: CASSLDGWGDEQFF.